This TCR beta chain was retrieved from a study of T cell responses to AZD1222 COVID-19 vaccine. Details on this clone: Its antigen is as yet unknown.

Data came from immunoSEQ multiplex PCR; TCRdb stores just in-frame clones and leaves some out. The data show about 90,000 clones, around 90% seen once. Notes on the study in general: A mostly white British donor set with more females was recruited, and clonal diversity was possibly underestimated. The reported proportion of spike-specific TCRs targeting unmutated variant regions was nearly half.

Material: peripheral blood, obtained on day 0 of AZD1222 vaccination. The clonotype was recovered from an adult in good health.

CDR3 residues: CSVEDTLGFSMNTEAFF. The CDR3 DNA follows: TGCAGCGTTGAAGATACGCTGGGATTCTCTATGAACACTGAAGCTTTCTTT. The chain has TRBV29-1 and TRBJ1-1; D ambiguous. The germline V gene encodes CDR1 SQVTM and CDR2 ANQGSEA. This CDR3 region has 17 residues. Deletions cut 0 bases from V and 0 bases from J, with 17 bases between.